This entry features one T cell receptor beta chain sequence. As yet, its antigen is unknown. TCRdb's table, derived via immunoSEQ multiplex PCR, lists solely in-frame clones and lacks some. This sample yields 1,500,000 or so clones, of which approximately 97% are seen a single time; roughly 1.2% belongs to the top ten. This entry comes from a study of shared clonotypes between healthy human individuals. Germline CDR1 reads LNHDA; CDR2 reads SQIVND (reference sequence). J gave up 4 bases and V 8 bases, and 10 bases lay outside the gene matches. The length of the CDR3 is 14 residues. Points from the study as a whole: Sharing across four donors was highest in naive CD4 (approximately 5%) and lowest in memory CD8 (around 0.4%). Though the depth was large, rarefaction showed that sorted-subset sequencing was incomplete. All-four-donor shared clonotypes had higher generation probabilities than non-shared clonotypes did.

This chain joins TRBV19 and TRBJ2-7; 8 bases agree with TRBD1. This receptor was obtained from a man aged 30 to 45 in good health. The specimen sequenced was naive CD4+ T cells sorted from blood. As for subset: CD45RA+ positively selected. In nucleotides, the CDR3 is TGTGCCAGTCATCCTACACAGGGGGTATACGAGCAGTACTTC. This codes for CASHPTQGVYEQYF. Supplemented by reference TRBV19 and TRBJ2-7, the full variable domain reads DGGITQSPKYLFRKEGQNVTLSCEQNLNHDAMYWYRQDPGQGLRLIYYSQIVNDFQKGDIAEGYSVSREKKESFPLTVTSAQKNPTAFYLCASHPTQGVYEQYFGPGTRLTVT.